These 5 T cell receptor beta chains share one sample of origin, sequenced in a study of T cell repertoires in cytomegalovirus infection (dated by TCRdb to between 2018 and 2021). The sequencing machine was an Illumina HiSeq 1500. The public reads were run again by TCRdb, first through fastp at Q25 and then through MiXCR, and only productive beta chains were kept. Each entry is one CDR3 protein sequence, shown with its most common DNA and genes. The sample yields under 600,000 distinct CDR3 sequences; about 17% were counted once. Clones ranked in the top ten supply 20% to 30% of the sample. The source material was CD8+ T cells from PBMCs. These receptors originate from a human donor in good health (CMV status not recorded). Some clones in this sample may be carry-over from other donors' samples.

V gene TRBV6-5 combines with J gene TRBJ1-1, with unresolved D. The length of the CDR3 is 13 residues. V lost 5 bases, J lost 1 base, and 8 bases lay in between. Germline-derived CDR1 and CDR2 are MNHEY and SVGAGI. CDR3: CASSNDPNTEAFF. CDR3 coding DNA: TGTGCCAGCAGTAACGACCCGAACACTGAAGCTTTCTTT.

The sample holds a few counts of this clonotype. The rearrangement uses TRBV28 and TRBJ2-3; 10 bases are a match to TRBD2. Germline V CDR1 and CDR2: MDHEN, SYDVKM. The CDR3 is 16 residues long. The trim removed 3 bases at V and 0 bases at J, leaving 3 bases unmatched. In DNA, the CDR3 is TGTGCCAGCAGTTTGACGGGACTAGCGAGCACAGATACGCAGTATTTT. Amino acid sequence: CASSLTGLASTDTQYF.

The CDR3 DNA sequence: TGCAGCGTTGAGGGTCGGACTAGCGGGGGCCAGCAGACCCAGTACTTC. Protein: CSVEGRTSGGQQTQYF. The chain has TRBV29-1 and TRBJ2-5; TRBD2 aligns across 13 bases. This CDR3 spans 16 amino acids. J lost 6 bases, V lost 3 bases, and 10 bases had no gene match. Per the germline V gene, CDR1 is SQVTM and CDR2 is ANQGSEA.

This clonotype was observed many times. The chain is built from TRBV7-9 and TRBJ2-5; TRBD2 matches at 7 bases. V shed 1 base and J 1 base; nucleotides not matched to a gene: 9. Per germline, CDR1 SEHNR and CDR2 FQNEAQ (reference sequence). The CDR3 has 17 amino acids. The CDR3 DNA sequence: TGTGCCAGCAGCTTAGGTCTAGCGGTCGTCACCCAAGAGACCCAGTACTTC. This codes for CASSLGLAVVTQETQYF.

This clonotype has a handful of counts. The chain combines TRBV6-6 with TRBJ1-3; 7 bases align to TRBD1. Germline CDR1 and CDR2: MNHNY and SVGAGI (reference sequence). The CDR3 totals 17 residues. V shed 2 bases, J shed 0 bases, and the junction held 7 bases outside the gene matches. CDR3 amino acids: CASSYIYRGSSGNTIYF. The DNA of the CDR3 is TGTGCCAGCAGTTACATATACAGGGGAAGCTCTGGAAACACCATATATTTT.